A selection of T cell receptor beta chains follows, all from one sample in a study of blood T cell repertoires in COVID-19. The protocol was immunoSEQ multiplex PCR, while the TCRdb copy is restricted to in-frame clones and leaves out a portion. The table has 150,000 to 180,000 clones, approximately 86% seen once; the top ten hold 0.63%. Sequencing was done on a sample of peripheral blood. The origin of the receptors is a man aged 55 to 69 with COVID-19, enrolled during active disease. Each CDR3 is given with its conserved first and last residue. The order of the fields is clone size, J gene, D gene, V gene, CDR3 protein, CDR3 DNA. A D gene is named only where the DNA matches it firmly. Size is omitted from some rows. Given values are once, few, many or a class for expanded clones.

-,TRBJ1-2,-,TRBV5-5,CASSLADSARYGYTF,TGTGCCAGCAGCTTGGCCGACTCGGCCCGGTATGGCTACACCTTC
-,TRBJ2-7,TRBD2,TRBV29-1,CSVERPGLAGEQYF,TGCAGCGTTGAGCGCCCGGGACTAGCTGGGGAGCAGTACTTC
-,TRBJ1-1,-,TRBV6-2/TRBV6-3,CASSYLSGAEAFF,TGTGCCAGCAGTTACTTATCGGGGGCTGAAGCTTTCTTT
-,TRBJ1-1,-,TRBV3-1/TRBV3-2,CASSQDFPCWNTEAFF,TGTGCCAGCAGCCAAGATTTCCCGTGTTGGAACACTGAAGCTTTCTTT
once,TRBJ2-1,TRBD2,TRBV27,CASSSGTSGRRYEQFF,TGTGCCAGCAGTTCTGGGACTAGCGGGAGGAGGTATGAGCAGTTCTTC
-,TRBJ2-5,-,TRBV5-1,CASNYQETQYF,TGCGCCAGCAACTACCAAGAGACCCAGTACTTC
-,TRBJ1-5,TRBD1,TRBV9,CASSSGTGGAYSNQPQHF,TGTGCCAGCAGCTCCGGGACAGGGGGCGCGTATAGCAATCAGCCCCAGCATTTT
-,TRBJ1-2,-,TRBV18,CASSPRLQGYGYTF,TGTGCCAGCTCACCACGGTTACAGGGTTATGGCTACACCTTC
-,TRBJ1-3,TRBD1,TRBV7-2,CASNDRATSGNTIYF,TGTGCCAGCAACGACAGGGCAACTTCTGGAAACACCATATATTTT
-,TRBJ2-7,TRBD1,TRBV19,CASSIPGTGDYEQYF,TGTGCCAGTAGTATCCCTGGGACAGGGGACTACGAGCAGTACTTC
-,TRBJ2-7,-,TRBV2,CASSGSRRLTGYEQYF,TGTGCCAGCAGTGGATCTAGGCGCCTTACAGGATACGAGCAGTACTTC
once,TRBJ2-5,-,TRBV24-1,CATSDPKGGERETQYF,TGTGCCACCAGTGACCCTAAAGGTGGTGAGAGGGAGACCCAGTACTTC
-,TRBJ1-1,-,TRBV7-9,CVTQNTEAFF,TGTGTGACACAGAACACTGAAGCTTTCTTT
-,TRBJ1-5,TRBD1,TRBV5-8,CASSPRPGQGIQPQHF,TGTGCCAGCAGCCCCCGGCCGGGACAGGGGATTCAGCCCCAGCATTTT
-,TRBJ1-2,-,TRBV12-3/TRBV12-4,CASSLRQSYGYTF,TGTGCCAGCAGTTTAAGACAGAGCTATGGCTACACCTTC
-,TRBJ2-4,TRBD1,TRBV6-2/TRBV6-3,CASSSRTGENIQYF,TGTGCCAGCAGTTCCCGGACAGGGGAAAACATTCAGTACTTC
-,TRBJ2-7,TRBD1,TRBV7-9,CASSPTGTGGGQYF,TGTGCCAGCAGCCCAACCGGGACAGGAGGAGGGCAGTACTTC
-,TRBJ2-3,-,TRBV4-3,CASSQPQDRDTQYF,TGCGCCAGCAGCCAACCCCAGGATCGGGATACGCAGTATTTT
-,TRBJ2-1,TRBD2,TRBV15,CATSRRWVGLAGTNEQFF,TGTGCCACCAGCAGACGATGGGTAGGACTAGCGGGGACCAATGAGCAGTTCTTC
-,TRBJ2-2,-,TRBV7-9,CASSYRESVGELFF,TGTGCCAGCAGCTACAGGGAGTCGGTCGGGGAGCTGTTTTTT
-,TRBJ2-2,TRBD2,TRBV7-7,CASSASGGATGELFF,TGTGCTAGCAGCGCTAGCGGGGGGGCCACCGGGGAGCTGTTTTTT
-,TRBJ2-3,TRBD2,TRBV27,CASSLLIAGITDTQYF,TGTGCCAGCAGTCTCTTAATAGCGGGGATCACAGATACGCAGTATTTT
-,TRBJ2-7,TRBD1,TRBV5-6,CASSLAVQQGVQGSDEQYF,TGTGCCAGCAGCTTGGCAGTTCAACAGGGGGTCCAGGGGAGCGACGAGCAGTACTTC
-,TRBJ2-7,TRBD1,TRBV6-2/TRBV6-3,CASSFSRQGTEQYF,TGTGCCAGCAGCTTCTCCCGACAGGGTACCGAGCAGTACTTC
-,TRBJ1-1,-,TRBV7-2,CASSLMGGNTEAFF,TGTGCCAGCAGCTTAATGGGGGGGAACACTGAAGCTTTCTTT
-,TRBJ2-1,TRBD2,TRBV6-5,CASSPVLAGGNEQFF,TGTGCCAGCAGCCCCGTACTAGCGGGGGGAAATGAGCAGTTCTTC
-,TRBJ2-5,-,TRBV18,CASSPPGLRGGGTTRQETQYF,TGTGCCAGCTCACCACCCGGGTTGAGAGGAGGGGGGACTACGAGACAAGAGACCCAGTACTTC
-,TRBJ2-5,-,TRBV11-3,CASSAGLVGRGETQYF,TGTGCCAGCAGCGCGGGGCTAGTGGGACGAGGAGAGACCCAGTACTTC
-,TRBJ2-3,-,TRBV5-6,CASSPPPGGTDTQYF,TGTGCCAGCAGCCCCCCCCCGGGGGGCACAGATACGCAGTATTTT
-,TRBJ1-1,TRBD1,TRBV30,CAYSGQTMNTEAFF,TGTGCCTATTCGGGACAGACGATGAACACTGAAGCTTTCTTT